The entry that follows covers one TCR beta chain sequence. CDR1 is SNHLY and CDR2 is FYNNEI in the germline V gene. V was pared by 7 bases and J by 4 bases, with 5 bases between. This CDR3 is 11 amino acids long. This entry belongs to a study of T cell changes during pregnancy in multiple sclerosis. Measured with immunoSEQ multiplex PCR; TCRdb has only the in-frame clones, and not every one. The sample includes more than 65,000 clones, around 90% of them seen just once. This chain connects TRBV2 to TRBJ2-1, with D possibly TRBD1 on 5 matching bases. This receptor was taken from a female donor with multiple sclerosis, enrolled in a pregnancy study. Specimen: CD4+ T cells from peripheral blood mononuclear cells, collected before pregnancy. The CDR3 spells CASKGYNEQFF. In nucleotides, the CDR3 is TGTGCCAGCAAGGGGTACAATGAGCAGTTCTTC.